Listed here are 5 T cell receptor beta chains from one sample, sequenced in a study of blood T cell repertoires in COVID-19. Assay: immunoSEQ multiplex PCR; the TCRdb copy retains only in-frame clones and omits some. The table records about 130,000 clones, less than 90% of them present only once. Input material: peripheral blood. These TCRs come from an elderly man with active or convalescent COVID-19.

J is TRBJ1-6 and V is TRBV5-4, with D hard to call. Trimming shortened V by 0 bases and J by 0 bases, and 7 bases separated the two germline ends. This CDR3 comprises 16 residues. Germline assignment: CDR1 SGHNT and CDR2 YYREEE (reference sequence). The CDR3 nucleotides are TGTGCCAGCAGCTTGGGTGGCGGCTCCTATAATTCACCCCTCCACTTT. It encodes CASSLGGGSYNSPLHF.

The V call is TRBV25-1, the J call TRBJ1-1; D may be TRBD1 (6 bases). CDR3 length: 13 residues. The V gene lost 5 bases and the J gene lost 2 bases, with 9 bases spanning the gap. Per germline, CDR1 MGHDK and CDR2 SYGVNS. The CDR3 reads CASSRGQNTEAFF. The CDR3 DNA reads TGTGCCAGCAGTAGGGGACAAAACACTGAAGCTTTCTTT.

The chain's CDR3 is CASSSMGQGADTQYF. CDR3 bases: TGTGCCAGCTCCAGTATGGGACAGGGGGCAGATACGCAGTATTTT. J is TRBJ2-3 and V is TRBV18; TRBD1 agrees at 11 bases. V was clipped by 6 bases and J by 4 bases; unmatched bases: 6. The CDR3 contains 15 residues. CDR1 KGHSH and CDR2 LQKENI come from the germline V gene.

The V gene is TRBV10-1, the J gene TRBJ2-1; 7 bases align to TRBD2. J was trimmed by 3 bases and V by 4 bases; bases with no gene match: 12. The CDR3 extends over 17 amino acids. Germline V lookup: CDR1 WNHNN, CDR2 SYGVQD (reference sequence). The CDR3 sequence is CASSGIRASGYYNEQFF. For the CDR3, the DNA is TGCGCCAGCAGTGGAATTAGGGCTAGCGGATACTACAATGAGCAGTTCTTC.

V is TRBV28 and J is TRBJ1-1, with 9 bases fitting TRBD1. With V trimmed by 5 bases and J by 3 bases, 4 bases remained unmatched. The CDR3 loop spans 14 amino acids. Germline V gene lookup returns CDR1 MDHEN and CDR2 SYDVKM. The CDR3 is CASSPTGGHTEAFF. CDR3 in DNA: TGTGCCAGCAGTCCAACAGGGGGCCACACTGAAGCTTTCTTT.